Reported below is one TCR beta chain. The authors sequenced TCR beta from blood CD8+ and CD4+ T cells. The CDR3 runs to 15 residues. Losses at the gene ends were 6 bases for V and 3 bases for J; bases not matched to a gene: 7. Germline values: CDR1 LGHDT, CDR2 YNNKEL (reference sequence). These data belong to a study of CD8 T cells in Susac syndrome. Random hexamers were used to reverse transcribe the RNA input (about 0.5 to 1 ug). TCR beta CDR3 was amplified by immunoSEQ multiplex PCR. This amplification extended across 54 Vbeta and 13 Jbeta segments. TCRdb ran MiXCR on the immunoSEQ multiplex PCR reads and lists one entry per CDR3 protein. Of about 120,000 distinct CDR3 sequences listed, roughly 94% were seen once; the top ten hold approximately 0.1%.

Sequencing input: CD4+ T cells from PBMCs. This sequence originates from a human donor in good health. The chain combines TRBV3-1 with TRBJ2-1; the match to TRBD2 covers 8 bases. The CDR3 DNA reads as TGTGCCAGCAGGGACACTAGCGGAGACTACAATGAGCAGTTCTTC. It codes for CASRDTSGDYNEQFF.